These 2 T cell receptor beta chains originate from one sample sequenced in a study of blood T cells in healthy people across ages. For the second PCR, which ran for roughly 7 to 11 cycles, a sample-barcoded 5' primer and a J-beta primer mix were used. Using its own MiXCR run on the 5' RACE reads, TCRdb lists one record per CDR3 protein. The data contain hundreds of thousands of distinct CDR3 sequences, 55% to 75% of them singletons. The sequencing sample was made of blood. These receptor sequences come from a man in his thirties or forties in good health.

The chain links TRBV20-1 to TRBJ1-5; D unresolved. This CDR3 is 13 amino acids long. The V gene lost 3 bases and the J gene lost 3 bases, with 9 bases spanning the gap. The germline V gene encodes CDR1 DFQATT and CDR2 SNEGSKA (reference sequence). CDR3: CSASRLDNQPQHF. The CDR3 DNA is TGCAGTGCTAGCCGGTTGGACAATCAGCCCCAGCATTTT.

The V call is TRBV20-1, the J call TRBJ2-1; 10 bases map to TRBD2. The J call may be incorrect, as the DNA end agrees better with TRBJ2-7. CDR1 and CDR2 (germline): DFQATT, SNEGSKA (reference sequence). This CDR3 comprises 14 residues. The chain's CDR3 is CSASSGGLYNEQYF. The CDR3, as DNA: TGCAGTGCTAGTAGCGGGGGGCTATACAATGAGCAGTACTTC.